The 7 T cell receptor beta chains presented below share a single source sample, sequenced in a study of T cells in Graves' hyperthyroidism and ophthalmopathy. RNA transcripts yielded amplified TCR beta CDR3 regions. The study used the HTBI primer set for a first-round RT-PCR of the TCR CDR3. One entry per CDR3 protein, called by TCRdb with MiXCR from the multiplex PCR reads. The data hold roughly 500,000 distinct CDR3 sequences, with approximately 48% observed a single time. The sequenced material came from peripheral blood or thyroid tissue (not recorded which). Receptor source: an adult woman with Graves' disease, either hyperthyroidism or ophthalmopathy (not recorded which).

V usage is TRBV12-3 or TRBV12-4 and J usage is TRBJ2-5; tentatively, D is TRBD2 (7 bases). V was cut by 1 base and J by 9 bases, with 15 bases left in between. The CDR3 is 14 residues long. CDR3: CASSLEGGGQPQYF. Here the CDR3 DNA reads TGTGCCAGCAGTTTAGAGGGGGGGGGGCAGCCCCAGTACTTC.

This clonotype was picked up a small number of times. The chain is built from TRBV15 and TRBJ1-2; D gene uncertain. CDR1 and CDR2 (germline): LNHNV, YYDKDF (reference sequence). The CDR3 extends over 12 amino acids. Trimming took off 8 bases at V and 1 base at J, with 8 bases between the two ends. CDR3 in DNA: TGTGCCACCTCTCCAAGTAACTATGGCTACACCTTC. Encoded protein: CATSPSNYGYTF. Using reference TRBV15 and TRBJ1-2 for the parts outside the CDR3, the full variable domain is DAMVIQNPRYQVTQFGKPVTLSCSQTLNHNVMYWYQQKSSQAPKLLFHYYDKDFNNEADTPDNFQSRRPNTSFCFLDIRSPGLGDTAMYLCATSPSNYGYTFGSGTRLTVV.

J is TRBJ2-7 and V is TRBV11-2; D is possibly TRBD2 (6 bases). Germline V CDR1 and CDR2: SGHAT, FQNNGV. The V end was cut by 5 bases, the J end by 0 bases, with 14 bases between. The CDR3 loop spans 15 amino acids. In DNA form, the CDR3 reads TGTGCCAGCAGCCCCTCCAGCGGGTACTCCTACGAGCAGTACTTC. It is translated as CASSPSSGYSYEQYF.

The chain links TRBV28 to TRBJ1-5; D gene uncertain. This CDR3 contains 14 residues. V lost 2 bases and J lost 3, with 8 bases in between. Germline V gene lookup returns CDR1 MDHEN and CDR2 SYDVKM. The DNA for the CDR3 is TGTGCCAGCAGTTTAAGCACCCTCAATCAGCCCCAGCATTTT. Protein: CASSLSTLNQPQHF.

This clonotype came up a few times. This sequence may be a read error, since a much larger clone differs from it by one base. The rearrangement joins TRBV7-9 to TRBJ1-2; the match to TRBD1 covers 7 bases. From germline, CDR1 is SEHNR and CDR2 FQNEAQ (reference sequence). The J segment lost 3 bases and the V segment lost 5 bases, leaving 3 bases of the junction unmatched. The CDR3 length is 13 residues. The CDR3 bases are TGTGCCAGCAGCCCCGACAGGGACTATGGCTACACCTTC. Protein product: CASSPDRDYGYTF.

There are a few counts of this clonotype. A much larger clone differs by one base, so this may be a read error. The V gene is TRBV7-2, the J gene TRBJ2-2; D gene unclear. Trimming shortened V by 1 base and J by 0 bases, and 6 bases separated the two germline ends. Germline values: CDR1 SGHTA, CDR2 FQGNSA. This CDR3 is 15 amino acids long. The CDR3 is CASSLEAANTGELFF. CDR3 nucleotide sequence: TGTGCCAGCAGCTTAGAGGCGGCGAACACCGGGGAGCTGTTTTTT.

The chain links TRBV10-2 to TRBJ1-6; D is ambiguous. In germline, CDR1 is WSHSY, CDR2 SAAADI. The CDR3 loop spans 15 amino acids. Trimming shortened V by 4 bases and J by 10 bases, and 17 bases separated the two germline ends. The CDR3: CASSGGRVVSSPLHF. The DNA for the CDR3 is TGCGCCAGCAGTGGAGGGAGGGTAGTTTCATCACCCCTCCACTTT.